The T cell receptor beta chain described here comes from a study of blood T cells in healthy people across ages (dated by TCRdb to 2013 to 2016). Study-level background: In model experiments, template switching captured roughly one uniquely barcoded TCR beta cDNA molecule for every two T cells. Using the same blood draw, the study looked at two additional independent replicas of 1 million unique cDNA reads for two donors, one aged 18 to 30 and the other aged 80 or older. The study measured age-related changes in TCR beta repertoire diversity using deep sequencing normalized with unique cDNA molecular identifiers. The donors were divided into four age groups: young (average around 16 years), middle-aged (under 40), aged (roughly 60) and long-lived (around 80). To avoid experimental bias, donors of different ages were distributed randomly across sequencing lanes.

Results the study describes overall, beyond this receptor: As age increased, observed TCR beta diversity per million T cells dropped in a roughly linear way, and a significant reduction was already evident by age 40. Conclusive comparison of naive and antigen-experienced compartments was prevented by the profiling of bulk unsorted PBMCs. There was a strong correlation between observed TCR beta diversity and the percentage of naive T cells measured by flow cytometry. Compared with the aged group, more naive CD4+ T cells, fewer expanded clones and increased TCR diversity were shown by the long-lived group, suggesting age selection. Donor CMV infection status was unknown, potentially confounding age-related changes in expanded clonotypes. Total diversity estimates from one million sequenced T cells were considered lower bounds and underestimates.

This clonotype was seen only a few times. Its cognate antigen has yet to be identified. Base qualities are not provided; no much larger clone lies one nucleotide away. Receptor libraries were prepared by 5' RACE. Instrument on record: Illumina HiSeq 2500. The second PCR ran for roughly 7 to 12 cycles and used a J-beta primer mix along with a sample-barcoded 5' primer. A template-switch 5' adaptor carrying 12 random nucleotides introduced a unique molecular identifier onto each TCR beta cDNA molecule. Each sample yielded at least 2.5 million CDR3-containing paired-end reads. All of the RNA was converted into first-strand cDNA using the Mint cDNA synthesis kit, with a TRBC-specific oligonucleotide serving as the primer. Following uracil-DNA glycosylase treatment, a first 18-cycle PCR with universal primers M1SS and BC2_uni_R was performed on all cDNA. In the paper's pipeline: Normalization of each sample was performed by random selection of 1 million high-quality reads, each carrying a distinct molecular identifier. Reads sharing molecular identifiers were discarded rather than binned into consensus sequences. CDR3 identification, clonotype clustering and error correction used MiTCR with a Q25 quality threshold and the strictest error-elimination algorithm. A nonparametric unseen species model with Euler transformation was used to estimate lower-bound total TCR beta diversity. TCRdb reworked the public reads: Q25 trimming with fastp, MiXCR clone assembly, productive beta chains retained. When rows share a CDR3 protein, they turn into one entry using the most common DNA and genes. The V and J calls were determined by TCRdb, not by the authors. In all, the sample holds about 1.1 million distinct CDR3 sequences, and more than 30% of those were seen once. Around 12% of the sample belongs to the ten largest clones.

Systemically healthy Caucasian individuals from Russia, roughly 40 in total and aged about 6 to 95 years, were included as donors. Each donor gave about 10 milliliters of peripheral blood, drawn into EDTA-treated Vacutainer tubes. Ficoll-Paque density-gradient centrifugation was used to isolate PBMCs, with at least 6.5 million obtained per sample. Trizol reagent was used to extract total RNA from the PBMCs, yielding at least 5.5 micrograms per sample. The percentages of naive CD45RAhigh/CD27high T cells were determined by flow cytometry on a PBMC aliquot from every donor. The sequenced material came from blood. The receptor was isolated from a man aged 18 to 30 in good health.

The DNA is TGTGCCAGCAGTTTACCCCTCGCGGGGGTGAAAGGCTATGGCTACACCTTC. This yields the protein CASSLPLAGVKGYGYTF. The rearrangement joined TRBV28 to TRBJ1-2; the D gene is possibly TRBD1, with 5 bases matching. The CDR3 contains 17 residues, cysteine and phenylalanine counted. Only CDR3 DNA remains: 51 bases, in frame from the first base. V is cut by 2 bases and J by 4 bases, and the space between the germline ends is 20 bases. Based on the germline V gene, the CDR1 and CDR2 sequences are MDHEN and SYDVKM.